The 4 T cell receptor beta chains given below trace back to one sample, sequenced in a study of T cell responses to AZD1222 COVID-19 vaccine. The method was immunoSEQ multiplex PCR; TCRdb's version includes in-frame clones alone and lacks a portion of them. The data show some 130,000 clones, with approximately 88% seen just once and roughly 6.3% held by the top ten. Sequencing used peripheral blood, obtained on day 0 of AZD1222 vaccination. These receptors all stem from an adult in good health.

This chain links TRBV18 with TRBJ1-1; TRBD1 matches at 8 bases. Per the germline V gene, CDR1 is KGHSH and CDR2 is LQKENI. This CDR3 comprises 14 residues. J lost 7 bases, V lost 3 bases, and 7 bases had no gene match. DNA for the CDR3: TGTGCCAGCTCACCTAACACAGGGGGGGGTGAAGCTTTCTTT. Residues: CASSPNTGGGEAFF. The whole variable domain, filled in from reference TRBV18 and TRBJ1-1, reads NAGVMQNPRHLVRRRGQEARLRCSPMKGHSHVYWYRQLPEEGLKFMVYLQKENIIDESGMPKERFSAEFPKEGPSILRIQQVVRGDSAAYFCASSPNTGGGEAFFGQGTRLTVV.

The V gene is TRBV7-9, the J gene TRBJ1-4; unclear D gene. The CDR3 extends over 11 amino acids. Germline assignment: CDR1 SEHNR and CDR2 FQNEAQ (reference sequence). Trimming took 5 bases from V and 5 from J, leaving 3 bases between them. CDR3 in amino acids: CASSINEKLFF. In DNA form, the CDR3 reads TGTGCCAGCAGCATAAATGAAAAACTGTTTTTT.

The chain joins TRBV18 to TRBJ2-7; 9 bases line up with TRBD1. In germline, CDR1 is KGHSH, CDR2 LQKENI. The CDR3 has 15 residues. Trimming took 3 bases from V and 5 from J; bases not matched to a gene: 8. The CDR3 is CASSPPDRGIDEQYF. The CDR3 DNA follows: TGTGCCAGCTCACCCCCGGACAGGGGTATCGACGAGCAGTACTTC.

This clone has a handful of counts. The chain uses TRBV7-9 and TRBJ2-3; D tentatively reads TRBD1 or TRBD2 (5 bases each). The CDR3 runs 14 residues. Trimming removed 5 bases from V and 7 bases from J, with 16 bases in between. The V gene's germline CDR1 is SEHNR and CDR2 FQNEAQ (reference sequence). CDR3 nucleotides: TGTGCCAGCAGCCTTCCGGGACCCAAATATACGCAGTATTTT. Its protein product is CASSLPGPKYTQYF.